The sequence of this T cell receptor (beta chain) was determined in a study of blood T cell repertoires in COVID-19. Trimming pared 1 base from V and 5 bases from J, leaving 12 bases between. Germline CDR1 reads LGHDT; CDR2 reads YNNKEL (reference sequence). The length of the CDR3 is 16 residues. Method: immunoSEQ multiplex PCR; TCRdb's copy keeps in-frame clones and lacks some. In the table there are fewer than 650,000 clones, 85% to 90% of which are singletons. The sequence came from a woman between 45 and 60 years old with COVID-19, enrolled during active disease. This rearrangement joins TRBV3-1 (or the pseudogene TRBV3-2) to TRBJ1-6; possible D gene TRBD1, 5 bases. What was sequenced was peripheral blood. This CDR3 is CASSQGTPPNNSPLHF. As DNA, the CDR3 is TGTGCCAGCAGCCAAGGGACACCCCCCAATAATTCACCCCTCCACTTT.